These 18 T cell receptor beta chains were sequenced from one sample in a study of beta chain features in type 1 diabetes. Every bit of the isolated RNA underwent reverse transcription, so sequencing read expressed TCRB transcripts. Only in-frame clones appear in the TCRdb table, and some are missing; sequencing was by immunoSEQ multiplex PCR. The profile shows roughly 300,000 clones, 11% to 15% of them singletons. Sample: central memory CD4+ T cells from blood. These receptors were taken from a man aged 25 to 40 in good health.

The rearrangement uses TRBV9 and TRBJ1-2, with D possibly being TRBD1 (5 bases). CDR1 and CDR2 from the germline V gene are SGDLS and YYNGEE. CDR3 length: 15 amino acids. V was shortened by 0 bases and J by 4 bases, with 13 bases between the two germline ends. This CDR3 reads CASSVEPGGIYGYTF. Written as DNA, the CDR3 is TGTGCCAGCAGCGTAGAGCCGGGGGGAATCTATGGCTACACCTTC.

This clone appeared a few times. CDR3 residues: CASSPTSEYYGYTF. The CDR3 bases are TGTGCCAGCAGCCCGACTAGCGAATACTATGGCTACACCTTC. V usage is TRBV11-2 and J usage is TRBJ1-2; D remains unclear. Trimming took 5 bases from V and 3 from J, leaving 13 bases between them. Germline CDR1 is SGHAT and CDR2 is FQNNGV. The CDR3 length is 14 residues.

The V gene is TRBV30, the J gene TRBJ2-5; D unresolved. Between the trimmed V and J ends, which lost 5 bases and 5 bases, there was a span of 15 bases. CDR3 length: 13 residues. The germline gives CDR1 GTSNPN, CDR2 SVGIG (reference sequence). The CDR3, as DNA: TGTGCCTGGGACGACGGACCCGAGGAGACCCAGTACTTC. Amino acids: CAWDDGPEETQYF.

The genes are TRBV7-2 and TRBJ2-7; 8 bases match TRBD1. V lost 2 bases and J lost 3; bases outside the gene matches: 9. There are 16 residues in the CDR3. CDR1 and CDR2 from the germline V gene are SGHTA and FQGNSA. The chain's CDR3 is CASSLTSLQGDYEQYF. The CDR3 DNA is TGTGCCAGCAGCTTAACGAGCCTACAGGGGGACTACGAGCAGTACTTC.

The chain has TRBV7-2 and TRBJ2-1; either TRBD1 or TRBD2 may fit D (6 bases each). The CDR3 is 14 residues long. Germline values: CDR1 SGHTA, CDR2 FQGNSA. V dropped 6 bases and J dropped 5 bases, with 14 bases sitting between them. The CDR3 protein is CASSIVGGHNEQFF. CDR3 DNA sequence: TGTGCCAGCAGTATAGTTGGGGGGCACAATGAGCAGTTCTTC.

This rearrangement joins TRBV6-6 to TRBJ2-1, with D possibly being TRBD2 (7 bases). The CDR3 is 14 residues long. Germline V CDR1 and CDR2: MNHNY, SVGAGI (reference sequence). Trimming left V 8 bases short and J 0 bases short, with 11 bases between. Here the CDR3 DNA reads TGTGCCAGCCGCGGGGGCAGCTCCTACAATGAGCAGTTCTTC. Translating it yields CASRGGSSYNEQFF.

The CDR3 DNA sequence: TGTGCTAGTGGTTTTGTAGGGGAAAACACCATATATTTT. This translates into CASGFVGENTIYF. V gene TRBV12-5 combines with J gene TRBJ1-3; the D gene is possibly TRBD1 (5 bases). V shed 3 bases and J shed 6 bases, with 9 bases lying between them. This CDR3 comprises 13 residues. CDR1 is LGHNT and CDR2 is FRNRAP in the germline V gene.

Only a few counts were recorded for this clone. The chain recombines TRBV28 with TRBJ2-7; 10 positions match TRBD2. Germline V gene data show CDR1 as MDHEN and CDR2 as SYDVKM. The trim removed 6 bases at V and 6 bases at J, leaving 5 bases unmatched. This CDR3 region has 13 residues. The CDR3 DNA reads TGTGCCAGCAGGAGGACTAGCGGATCCGAGCAGTACGTC. This gives the protein CASRRTSGSEQYV.

This clone was observed a handful of times. This chain connects TRBV10-2 to TRBJ2-5, with TRBD2 identical over 7 bases. The CDR3 extends over 16 amino acids. In germline, CDR1 is WSHSY, CDR2 SAAADI. Unmatched junction bases numbered 9, after V lost 0 bases and J lost 5 bases. The CDR3 is CASSESTPGLRETQYF. The CDR3 coding sequence is TGCGCCAGCAGTGAGTCGACACCGGGACTAAGGGAGACCCAGTACTTC.

The table lists this clone with many counts. The chain links TRBV4-2 to TRBJ2-1; D is uncertain. Per germline, CDR1 LGHNA and CDR2 YNFKEQ. This CDR3 is built from 12 residues. V was clipped by 4 bases and J by 8 bases, with 9 bases between them. The CDR3 DNA sequence: TGTGCCAGCAGCCTTTTCGCGGATGAGCAGTTCTTC. This translates into CASSLFADEQFF.

This clone was seen a few times. The rearrangement links TRBV6-6 to TRBJ2-4, with 9 bases that match TRBD1. After removal of 7 bases from V and 8 bases from J, the junction contained 6 bases not matched to a gene. The CDR3 sequence is 13 residues long. Per germline, CDR1 MNHNY and CDR2 SVGAGI (reference sequence). CDR3 amino acids: CASNADRGDIQYF. DNA for the CDR3: TGTGCCAGCAACGCGGACAGGGGAGACATTCAGTACTTC.

The rearrangement uses TRBV5-6 and TRBJ2-7; D unclear. V was pared by 5 bases and J by 3 bases, with 6 bases between. The germline gives CDR1 SGHDT, CDR2 YYEEEE. CDR3 size: 11 residues. In DNA form, the CDR3 reads TGTGCCAGCAGTGGGTACTACGAGCAGTACTTC. It translates to CASSGYYEQYF. The full variable domain, completed using reference TRBV5-6 and TRBJ2-7, is DAGVTQSPTHLIKTRGQQVTLRCSPKSGHDTVSWYQQALGQGPQFIFQYYEEEERQRGNFPDRFSGHQFPNYSSELNVNALLLGDSALYLCASSGYYEQYFGPGTRLTVT.

In its sample, this clone was seen a few times. The chain links TRBV19 to TRBJ1-5; 7 nucleotides align to TRBD1. Trimming took 2 bases from V and 6 from J; bases not matched to a gene: 13. The CDR3 is made up of 17 amino acids. Germline loops: CDR1 LNHDA, CDR2 SQIVND (reference sequence). The CDR3 reads CASSIIGGQGEGQPQHF. The CDR3 DNA sequence: TGTGCCAGTAGTATAATCGGAGGGCAGGGGGAAGGTCAGCCCCAGCATTTT.

This clone occurred a few times. The chain is built from TRBV7-2 and TRBJ2-3; a possible D gene is TRBD2 (6 bases). There are 16 residues in the CDR3. CDR1 is SGHTA and CDR2 is FQGNSA in the germline V gene. V lost 1 base, J lost 1 base, and 12 bases lay in between. The CDR3, as DNA: TGTGCCAGCAGCTTAGTCGCGGGGTTGGGCACAGATACGCAGTATTTT. It is translated as CASSLVAGLGTDTQYF.

This clone was found many times. The chain carries TRBV4-3 and TRBJ1-1; D uncertain. The CDR3 extends over 15 amino acids. With 2 bases removed from V and 6 bases from J, the gap between germline ends came to 16 bases. The germline gives CDR1 LGHNA, CDR2 YSLEER. CDR3 nucleotide sequence: TGCGCCAGCAGCCAAAAGGTCGGCGGCGGTGCTGAAGCTTTCTTT. Translating gives CASSQKVGGGAEAFF.

This clone came up a few times. This chain uses TRBV5-4 with TRBJ1-4; 10 positions agree with TRBD1. CDR1 is SGHNT, CDR2 YYREEE, per germline (reference sequence). CDR3 size: 15 residues. With V trimmed by 2 bases and J by 10 bases, 8 bases remained unmatched. This CDR3 reads CASSLPDRGTAKLFF. The CDR3 DNA is TGTGCCAGCAGCTTACCGGACAGGGGGACTGCAAAACTGTTTTTT.

The chain carries TRBV9 and TRBJ2-7; D perhaps matches TRBD1 (5 bases). CDR3 length: 14 residues. Germline-derived CDR1 and CDR2 are SGDLS and YYNGEE. V was cut by 3 bases and J by 11 bases, with 21 bases left in between. CDR3 DNA sequence: TGTGCCAGCAGCGCCTTCGACAGAGTCAGGATAGAGTACGTC. Its protein is CASSAFDRVRIEYV.

V is TRBV7-2 and J is TRBJ2-5, with TRBD1 matching over 8 bases. CDR1 is SGHTA and CDR2 is FQGNSA in the germline V gene. This CDR3 is built from 13 residues. V gave up 8 bases and J gave up 7 bases; unmatched junction bases: 9. The CDR3 region is CASETGGEGTQYF. The CDR3, as DNA: TGTGCCAGCGAAACAGGGGGTGAGGGGACCCAGTACTTC.